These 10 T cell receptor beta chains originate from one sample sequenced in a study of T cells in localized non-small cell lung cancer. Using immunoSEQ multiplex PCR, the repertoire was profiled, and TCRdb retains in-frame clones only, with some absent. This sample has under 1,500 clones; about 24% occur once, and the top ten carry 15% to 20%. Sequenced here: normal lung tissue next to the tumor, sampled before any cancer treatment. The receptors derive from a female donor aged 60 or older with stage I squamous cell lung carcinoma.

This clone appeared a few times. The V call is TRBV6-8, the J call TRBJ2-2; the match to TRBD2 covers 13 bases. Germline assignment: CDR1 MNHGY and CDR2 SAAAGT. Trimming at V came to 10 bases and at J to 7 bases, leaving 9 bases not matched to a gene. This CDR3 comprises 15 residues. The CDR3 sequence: CAIRRTSGRVGELFF. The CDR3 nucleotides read TGTGCCATCAGGAGGACTAGCGGGAGAGTCGGGGAGCTGTTTTTT.

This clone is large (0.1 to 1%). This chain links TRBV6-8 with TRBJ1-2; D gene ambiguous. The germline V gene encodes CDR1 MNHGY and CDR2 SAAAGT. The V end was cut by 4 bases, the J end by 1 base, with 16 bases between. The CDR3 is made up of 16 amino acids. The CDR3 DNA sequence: TGTGCCAGCAGTTCTCCCGGGTATCAGTTTAACTATGGCTACACCTTC. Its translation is CASSSPGYQFNYGYTF.

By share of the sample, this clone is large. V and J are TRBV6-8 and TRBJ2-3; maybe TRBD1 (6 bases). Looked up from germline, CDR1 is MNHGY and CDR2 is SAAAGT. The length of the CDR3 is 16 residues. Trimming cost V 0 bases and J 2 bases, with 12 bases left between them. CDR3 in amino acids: CASSYSTDSFTDTQYF. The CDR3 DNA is TGTGCCAGCAGTTACTCGACGGACAGCTTCACAGATACGCAGTATTTT.

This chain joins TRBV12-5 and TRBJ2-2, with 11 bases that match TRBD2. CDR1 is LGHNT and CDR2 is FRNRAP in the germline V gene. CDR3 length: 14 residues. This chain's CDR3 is CATLLAGASGELFF. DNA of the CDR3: TGTGCCACCCTACTAGCGGGAGCTTCCGGGGAGCTGTTTTTT.

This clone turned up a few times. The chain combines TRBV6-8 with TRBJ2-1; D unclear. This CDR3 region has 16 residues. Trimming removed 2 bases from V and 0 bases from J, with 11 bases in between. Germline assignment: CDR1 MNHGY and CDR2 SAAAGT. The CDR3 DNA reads TGTGCCAGCAGTTACCTTGGCAGCAGCTCCTACAATGAGCAGTTCTTC. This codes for CASSYLGSSSYNEQFF.

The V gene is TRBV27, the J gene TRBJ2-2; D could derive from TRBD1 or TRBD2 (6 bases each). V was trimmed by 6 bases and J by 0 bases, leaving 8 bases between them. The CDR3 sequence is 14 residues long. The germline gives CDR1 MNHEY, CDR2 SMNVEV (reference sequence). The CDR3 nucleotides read TGTGCCAGCAGGCGGGACACGAACACCGGGGAGCTGTTTTTT. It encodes CASRRDTNTGELFF.

The CDR3: CASSVTGTSGRAGETQYF. The CDR3, as DNA: TGTGCCAGCAGCGTTACCGGGACTAGCGGGAGGGCTGGAGAGACCCAGTACTTC. The rearrangement links TRBV9 to TRBJ2-5; 16 bases fit TRBD2. V lost 2 bases, J lost 4 bases, and 8 bases stayed unmatched. The CDR3 covers 18 residues. The V gene's germline CDR1 is SGDLS and CDR2 YYNGEE.

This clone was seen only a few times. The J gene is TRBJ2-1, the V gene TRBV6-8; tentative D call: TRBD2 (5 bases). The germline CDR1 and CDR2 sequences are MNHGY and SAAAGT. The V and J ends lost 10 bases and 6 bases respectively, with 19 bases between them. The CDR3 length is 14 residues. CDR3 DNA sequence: TGTGCCACCCTAGATCCCGCGGGTTCCAATGAGCAGTTCTTC. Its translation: CATLDPAGSNEQFF.

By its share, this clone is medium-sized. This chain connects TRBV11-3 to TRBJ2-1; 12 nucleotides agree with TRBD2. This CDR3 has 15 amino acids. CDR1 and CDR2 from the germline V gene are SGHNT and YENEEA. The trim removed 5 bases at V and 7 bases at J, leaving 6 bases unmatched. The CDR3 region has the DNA TGTGCCAGCAGCCCCCGGACTAGCGGGGTGAATGAGCAGTTCTTC. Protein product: CASSPRTSGVNEQFF.

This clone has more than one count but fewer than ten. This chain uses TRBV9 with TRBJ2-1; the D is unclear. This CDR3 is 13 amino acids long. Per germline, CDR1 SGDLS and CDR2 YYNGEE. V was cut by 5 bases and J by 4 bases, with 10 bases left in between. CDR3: CASSGTMYNEQFF. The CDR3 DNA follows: TGTGCCAGCAGTGGTACTATGTACAATGAGCAGTTCTTC.